This entry describes one T cell receptor beta chain. This entry is derived from a study of blood T cell repertoires in COVID-19. Study-level background: Donors in the United States, Italy and Spain gave samples during acute or convalescent COVID-19. Nucleic acid was either cDNA or gDNA, and it came from T cells, B-cell-depleted T cells, or PBMCs.

CDR3 length: 14 amino acids. V was cut by 2 bases and J by 4 bases, with 11 bases left in between. CDR1 and CDR2 (germline): MDHEN, SYDVKM. In the authors' workflow: Researchers report that nucleated cell counts were estimated from reference gene primer amplification. Sequenced by immunoSEQ multiplex PCR; TCRdb stores in-frame clones only, minus some. V, J and clone size are taken as reported in that table, and D and trimming were inferred from the DNA itself. The table shows tens of thousands of clones, with 82% occurring only once. This sequence originates from a woman aged 80 or over with acute or convalescent COVID-19. The sample taken for sequencing was peripheral blood. The chain combines TRBV28 with TRBJ1-2, with unresolved D. CDR3 residues: CASSLPTAPYGYTF. The CDR3 bases are TGTGCCAGCAGTTTACCAACAGCCCCCTATGGCTACACCTTC.